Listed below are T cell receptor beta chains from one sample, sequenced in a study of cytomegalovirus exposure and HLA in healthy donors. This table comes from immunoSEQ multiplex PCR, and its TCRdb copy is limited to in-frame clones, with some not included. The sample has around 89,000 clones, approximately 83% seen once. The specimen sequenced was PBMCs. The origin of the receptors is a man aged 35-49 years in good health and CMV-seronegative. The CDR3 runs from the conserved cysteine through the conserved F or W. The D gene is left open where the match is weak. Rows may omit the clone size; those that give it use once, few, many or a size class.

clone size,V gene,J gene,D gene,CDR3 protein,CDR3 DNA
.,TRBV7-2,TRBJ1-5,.,CASSLLWGLDQPQHF,TGTGCCAGCAGCTTATTATGGGGGCTCGATCAGCCCCAGCATTTT
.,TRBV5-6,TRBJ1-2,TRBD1,CASYIAGQANYGYTF,TGTGCCAGCTACATAGCCGGACAGGCAAACTATGGCTACACCTTC
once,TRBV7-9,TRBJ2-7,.,CSSSLGPEQYF,TGTTCCAGCAGCTTAGGTCCAGAGCAGTACTTC
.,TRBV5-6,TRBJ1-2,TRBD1,CASSLGTGTYLYGYTF,TGTGCCAGCAGCTTGGGGACAGGGACCTACCTCTATGGCTACACCTTC
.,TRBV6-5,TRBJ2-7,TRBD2,CASSYGAGGPFYEQYF,TGTGCCAGCAGTTACGGGGCGGGGGGGCCTTTTTACGAGCAGTACTTC
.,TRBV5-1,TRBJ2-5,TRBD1,CASSPTGTGRETQYF,TGCGCCAGCAGCCCCACGGGGACAGGGAGGGAGACCCAGTACTTC
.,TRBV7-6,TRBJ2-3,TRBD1,CASSLDPTGASTDTQYF,TGTGCCAGCAGCTTAGATCCCACAGGGGCTAGCACAGATACGCAGTATTTT
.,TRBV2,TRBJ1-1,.,CASQTLAEAFF,TGTGCCAGCCAAACGTTAGCTGAAGCTTTCTTT
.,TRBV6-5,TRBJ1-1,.,CASSYGRGTEAFF,TGTGCCAGCAGTTACGGCCGGGGCACTGAAGCTTTCTTT
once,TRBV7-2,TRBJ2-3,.,CASSRYSALTDTQYF,TGTGCCAGCAGCCGTTACAGTGCTCTCACAGATACGCAGTATTTT
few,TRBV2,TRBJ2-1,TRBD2,CASSEVAGGRNEQFF,TGTGCCAGCAGTGAGGTAGCGGGGGGGCGCAATGAGCAGTTCTTC
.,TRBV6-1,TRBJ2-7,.,CASTTNGVDYEQYF,TGTGCCAGCACCACTAACGGGGTCGACTACGAGCAGTACTTC
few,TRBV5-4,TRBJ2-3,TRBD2,CASSLSAGGSTDTQYF,TGTGCCAGCAGCTTGTCAGCGGGGGGGAGCACAGATACGCAGTATTTT
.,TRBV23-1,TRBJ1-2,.,CASTPPQQGAGYTF,TGCGCCAGCACCCCCCCCCAACAGGGTGCCGGCTACACCTTC
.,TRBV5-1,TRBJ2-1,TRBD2,CASSLGRGDPLSEQFF,TGCGCCAGCAGCCTCGGGCGGGGGGATCCCCTGAGTGAGCAGTTCTTC
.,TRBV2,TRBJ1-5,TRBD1,CASIVDRGHQPQHF,TGTGCCAGCATCGTGGACAGGGGACATCAGCCCCAGCATTTT
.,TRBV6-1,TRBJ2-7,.,CASSELGGSYEQYF,TGTGCCAGCAGTGAACTGGGGGGCTCCTACGAGCAGTACTTC
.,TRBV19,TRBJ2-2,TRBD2,CASSIDLTSGGVTGELFF,TGTGCCAGTAGTATAGACCTAACTAGCGGGGGCGTCACCGGGGAGCTGTTTTTT
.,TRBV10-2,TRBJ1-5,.,CASSDQAYSNQPQHF,TGCGCCAGCAGTGACCAGGCTTATAGCAATCAGCCCCAGCATTTT
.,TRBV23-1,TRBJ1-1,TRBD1,CASSHPDRGMNTEAFF,TGCGCCAGCAGTCACCCAGACAGGGGTATGAACACTGAAGCTTTCTTT
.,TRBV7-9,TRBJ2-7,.,CASSLAHYEQYF,TGTGCCAGCAGCTTAGCTCACTACGAGCAGTACTTC
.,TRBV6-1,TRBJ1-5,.,CASSGSFRGYQPQHF,TGTGCCAGCAGTGGGTCTTTCAGGGGATATCAGCCCCAGCATTTT
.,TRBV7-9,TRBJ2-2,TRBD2,CASSPTSGVAGELFF,TGCGCCAGCAGCCCAACTAGCGGGGTTGCCGGGGAGCTGTTTTTT
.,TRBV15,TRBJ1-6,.,CATSRESVEAYNSPLHF,TGTGCCACCAGCAGAGAGTCGGTTGAGGCCTATAATTCACCCCTCCACTTT
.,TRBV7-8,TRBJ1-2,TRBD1,CASSLASTGVYGYTF,TGTGCCAGCAGCTTAGCCTCGACAGGGGTCTATGGCTACACCTTC
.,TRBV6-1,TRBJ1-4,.,CASTRRSEANEKLFF,TGTGCCAGCACTAGACGCTCCGAGGCTAATGAAAAACTGTTTTTT
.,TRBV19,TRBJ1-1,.,CASSILTGTWTEAFF,TGTGCCAGTAGTATATTGACAGGAACGTGGACTGAAGCTTTCTTT
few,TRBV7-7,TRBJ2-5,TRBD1,CASSPDRGRPETQYF,TGTGCCAGCTCACCGGACAGGGGGCGCCCAGAGACCCAGTACTTC
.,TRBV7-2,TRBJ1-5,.,CASSLDLSNQPQHF,TGTGCCAGCAGCTTAGATTTATCCAATCAGCCCCAGCATTTT
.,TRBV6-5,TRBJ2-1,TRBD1,CASSGTGGSDEQFF,TGTGCCAGCTCCGGGACAGGGGGAAGCGATGAGCAGTTCTTC
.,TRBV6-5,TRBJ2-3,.,CASIGGTDTQYF,TGTGCCAGCATAGGGGGCACAGATACGCAGTATTTT
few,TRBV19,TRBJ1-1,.,CASRRVGSGVNTEAFF,TGTGCCAGTAGGAGAGTTGGGAGCGGGGTGAACACTGAAGCTTTCTTT
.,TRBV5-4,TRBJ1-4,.,CASSLVAGDEKLFF,TGTGCCAGCAGCTTGGTGGCAGGGGATGAAAAACTGTTTTTT
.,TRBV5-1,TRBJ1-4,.,CASSLGALQLVSEKLFF,TGCGCCAGCAGCTTGGGGGCCCTACAGTTGGTGAGCGAAAAACTGTTTTTT
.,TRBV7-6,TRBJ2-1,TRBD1,CASSLVGTGVTDEQFF,TGTGCCAGCAGCTTAGTGGGGACAGGGGTAACCGATGAGCAGTTCTTC
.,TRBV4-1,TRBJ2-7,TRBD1,CASSQDIPGQGHEQYF,TGCGCCAGCAGCCAAGATATTCCGGGACAGGGCCACGAGCAGTACTTC
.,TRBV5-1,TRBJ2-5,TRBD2,CASSLVGGDQETQYF,TGCGCCAGCAGCTTGGTTGGGGGGGACCAAGAGACCCAGTACTTC
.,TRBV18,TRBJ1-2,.,CASGGATNYGYTF,TGTGCCAGCGGGGGGGCGACTAACTATGGCTACACCTTC
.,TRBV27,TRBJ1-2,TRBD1,CASSSQGNHGYTF,TGTGCCAGCAGTTCACAGGGGAACCATGGCTACACCTTC
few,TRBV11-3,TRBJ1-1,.,CASSTGGGMNTEAFF,TGTGCCAGCAGCACGGGAGGAGGAATGAACACTGAAGCTTTCTTT
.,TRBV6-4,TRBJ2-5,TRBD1,CASSEGQGAETQYF,TGTGCCAGCAGTGAGGGACAGGGGGCAGAGACCCAGTACTTC
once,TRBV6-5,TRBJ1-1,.,CASSETRITEAFF,TGTGCCAGCAGTGAAACCAGGATAACTGAAGCTTTCTTT
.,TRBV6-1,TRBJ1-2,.,CATYRLGGQYGYTF,TGTGCCACCTATAGACTCGGGGGGCAATATGGCTACACCTTC
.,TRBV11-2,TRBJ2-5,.,CASSSTRRLDLETQYF,TGTGCCAGCAGCTCCACCCGGCGACTAGATTTGGAGACCCAGTACTTC
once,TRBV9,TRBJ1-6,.,CASSPRESWETLHF,TGTGCCAGCAGCCCACGGGAGTCTTGGGAAACCCTCCACTTT
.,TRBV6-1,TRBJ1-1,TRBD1,CASCYRGDTEAFF,TGTGCCAGCTGCTACAGGGGGGACACTGAAGCTTTCTTT
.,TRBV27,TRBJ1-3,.,CASSLQGTGNTIYF,TGTGCCAGCAGTCTACAGGGAACTGGAAACACCATATATTTT
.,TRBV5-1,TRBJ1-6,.,CASSLAGSSYNSPLHF,TGCGCCAGCAGCTTGGCTGGCTCCTCCTATAATTCACCCCTCCACTTT
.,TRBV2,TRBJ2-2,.,CASSEALWAGTGELFF,TGTGCCAGCAGTGAAGCGCTATGGGCTGGCACCGGGGAGCTGTTTTTT
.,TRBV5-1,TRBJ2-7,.,CASRATGREQYF,TGCGCCAGCAGGGCGACAGGTCGCGAGCAGTACTTC